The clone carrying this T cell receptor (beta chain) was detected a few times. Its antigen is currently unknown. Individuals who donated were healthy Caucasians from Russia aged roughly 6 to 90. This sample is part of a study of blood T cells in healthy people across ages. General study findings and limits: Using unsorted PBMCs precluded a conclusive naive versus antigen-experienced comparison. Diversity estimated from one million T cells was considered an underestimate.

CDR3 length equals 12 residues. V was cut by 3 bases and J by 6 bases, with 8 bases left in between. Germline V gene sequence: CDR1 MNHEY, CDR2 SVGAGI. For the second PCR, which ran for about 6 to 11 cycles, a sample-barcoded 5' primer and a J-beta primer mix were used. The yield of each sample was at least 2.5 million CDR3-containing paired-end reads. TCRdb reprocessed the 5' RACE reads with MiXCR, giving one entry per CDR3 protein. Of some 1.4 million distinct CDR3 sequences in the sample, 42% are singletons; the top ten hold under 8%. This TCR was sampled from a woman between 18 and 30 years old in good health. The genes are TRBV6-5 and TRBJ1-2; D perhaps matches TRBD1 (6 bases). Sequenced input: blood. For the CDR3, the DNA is TGTGCCAGCAGTTATGGGGGGCATGGCTACACCTTC. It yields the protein CASSYGGHGYTF.